The clone carrying this T cell receptor (beta chain) was detected only a few times. This entry is derived from a study of neoadjuvant anti-PD-1 for oral cavity cancer. The wider study: Before surgery, most patients got three to four biweekly 3 mg/kg nivolumab doses.

Germline loops: CDR1 MDHEN, CDR2 SYDVKM. CDR3 length: 15 residues. Losses at the gene ends were 4 bases for V and 4 bases for J; bases not matched to a gene: 9. Time point noted: after neoadjuvant nivolumab, at surgical resection. Stage II-IVA oral cavity squamous cell carcinoma was new and untreated by systemic or radiation therapy. Only in-frame clones appear in the TCRdb table, and some are missing; sequencing was by immunoSEQ multiplex PCR. The table includes roughly 14,000 clones, 70% detected once. Here the sequenced sample was PBMCs, taken after nivolumab (anti-PD-1) treatment. The V gene is TRBV28, the J gene TRBJ2-7; 8 positions agree with TRBD2. This sequence originates from a person aged 35 to 85 with oral cavity squamous cell carcinoma. CDR3 nucleotides: TGTGCCAGCAGTTCCCCAGCGGGAGCGTTGTACGAGCAGTACTTC. Protein: CASSSPAGALYEQYF. Together with reference TRBV28 and TRBJ2-7, the CDR3 gives the full variable domain: DVKVTQSSRYLVKRTGEKVFLECVQDMDHENMFWYRQDPGLGLRLIYFSYDVKMKEKGDIPEGYSVSREKKERFSLILESASTNQTSMYLCASSSPAGALYEQYFGPGTRLTVT.